The TCR beta chain under discussion was sequenced for a study of CD8+ T cells in alopecia areata. cDNA serving as the sequencing template came from extracted, reverse transcribed RNA. Libraries were prepared by immunoSEQ multiplex PCR; TCRdb keeps only in-frame clonotypes and omits some of them. The profile shows some 120,000 clones, roughly 50% of them singletons. CDR3 length equals 20 residues. The germline V gene encodes CDR1 MDHEN and CDR2 SYDVKM. J lost 5 bases, V lost 4 bases, and 20 bases had no gene match. In this sample, this clone turned up a few times. The source of this sequence is a human donor with alopecia areata. Input material: NKG2D-low CD8+ T cells sorted from blood. The chain recombines TRBV28 with TRBJ2-1; 10 bases agree with TRBD2. The DNA of the CDR3 is TGTGCCAGCAGTTCCCCTCGTACAAGCTGGGGACTAGCGACCAACAATGAGCAGTTCTTC. Translation: CASSSPRTSWGLATNNEQFF.